The next 14 T cell receptor beta chains were all read from a single sample in a study of T-cell reconstitution after alpha-beta-depleted transplantation in children. This sample's TCRbeta library carried unique molecular identifier barcodes. MiXCR was run by TCRdb on the PCR reads, yielding one entry per CDR3 protein. The sample has about 440,000 distinct CDR3 sequences; 43% are singletons. Specimen: PBMCs, collected before TCRalphabeta/CD19-depleted stem cell transplant. The receptors shown here come from a girl aged 2 to 10 with aplastic anemia, due to receive a stem cell transplant.

This clonotype occurred a few times. J is TRBJ2-7 and V is TRBV7-9, with D possibly TRBD2 on 5 matching bases. The V gene lost 5 bases and the J gene lost 6 bases, with 14 bases spanning the gap. The CDR3 is 13 residues long. Germline V gene lookup returns CDR1 SEHNR and CDR2 FQNEAQ (reference sequence). The DNA for the CDR3 is TGTGCCAGCAGCCATGAGGGTTACCGCGAGCAGTACTTC. The encoded protein is CASSHEGYREQYF.

This clonotype has just a few counts. This chain links TRBV5-6 with TRBJ1-1; D remains unclear. The CDR3 is made up of 14 amino acids. Trimming took 5 bases from V and 1 from J, leaving 12 bases between them. Germline assignment: CDR1 SGHDT and CDR2 YYEEEE. For the CDR3, the DNA is TGTGCCAGCAGACAAAAAGGGAGGAACACTGAAGCTTTCTTT. Protein: CASRQKGRNTEAFF.

Many counts were recorded for this clonotype. The gene calls are TRBV15 and TRBJ2-7, with 12 positions matching TRBD2. The CDR3 loop spans 14 amino acids. Germline lookup yields CDR1 LNHNV and CDR2 YYDKDF (reference sequence). Germline trimming cut 3 bases from V and 4 bases from J; bases unmatched to any gene: 1. The CDR3 protein is CATSRTSGSYEQYF. CDR3 bases: TGTGCCACCAGCAGGACTAGCGGGAGTTACGAGCAGTACTTC.

The chain recombines TRBV7-2 with TRBJ2-7; TRBD1 agrees at 8 bases. Germline V gives CDR1 SGHTA, CDR2 FQGNSA. J lost 4 bases, V lost 3 bases, and 2 bases had no gene match. The CDR3 totals 13 residues. The CDR3 protein is CASSFRDRYEQYF. Written as DNA, the CDR3 is TGTGCCAGCAGCTTCCGGGACAGGTACGAGCAGTACTTC.

The V gene is TRBV20-1, the J gene TRBJ2-7, with 7 nucleotides matching TRBD1. Germline CDR1 DFQATT, CDR2 SNEGSKA (reference sequence). Trimming took 6 bases from V and 3 from J; bases not matched to a gene: 8. The CDR3 has 13 residues. CDR3 sequence: CSASHYRGYEQYF. CDR3 DNA: TGCAGTGCCTCCCACTACAGGGGCTACGAGCAGTACTTC.

This chain connects TRBV5-1 to TRBJ1-1; no definite D call. The germline V gene encodes CDR1 SGHRS and CDR2 YFSETQ. Trimming pared 0 bases from V and 4 bases from J, leaving 16 bases between. The CDR3 contains 16 residues. CDR3 coding DNA: TGCGCCAGCAGCTTGGCCTCGAAGGGAGTGGGCACTGAAGCTTTCTTT. Translating it yields CASSLASKGVGTEAFF.

The V gene is TRBV9, the J gene TRBJ1-6; 11 nucleotides match TRBD1. CDR3 length equals 19 residues. J was trimmed by 0 bases and V by 3 bases; bases with no gene match: 8. Looked up from germline, CDR1 is SGDLS and CDR2 is YYNGEE. CDR3 protein: CASSESAGQGVSYNSPLHF. CDR3 nucleotide sequence: TGTGCCAGCAGCGAATCCGCGGGACAGGGGGTCTCCTATAATTCACCCCTCCACTTT.

This chain connects TRBV29-1 to TRBJ2-1; 7 positions agree with TRBD2. The V gene's germline CDR1 is SQVTM and CDR2 ANQGSEA. CDR3 length: 16 residues. V lost 5 bases and J lost 0; bases outside the gene matches: 10. The CDR3 nucleotides are TGCAGCGTTTCTCCCCGGGGGGTGAGCTCCTACAATGAGCAGTTCTTC. Residues: CSVSPRGVSSYNEQFF.

The J gene is TRBJ2-1, the V gene TRBV19, with D perhaps TRBD2 (5 bases). The CDR3 covers 15 residues. Trimming shortened V by 10 bases and J by 6 bases, and 22 bases separated the two germline ends. Germline V gene lookup returns CDR1 LNHDA and CDR2 SQIVND (reference sequence). The DNA of the CDR3 is TGTGCCACCCGCGCAAGAGCGGAGGTGACCAATGAGCAGTTCTTC. It is translated as CATRARAEVTNEQFF. The full variable domain, in which reference TRBV19 and TRBJ2-1 provide the parts outside the CDR3, is DGGITQSPKYLFRKEGQNVTLSCEQNLNHDAMYWYRQDPGQGLRLIYYSQIVNDFQKGDIAEGYSVSREKKESFPLTVTSAQKNPTAFYLCATRARAEVTNEQFFGPGTRLTVL.

The chain combines TRBV5-1 with TRBJ2-7, with 11 bases that match TRBD2. Germline CDR1 SGHRS, CDR2 YFSETQ. CDR3 length: 17 amino acids. Trimming removed 1 base from V and 2 bases from J; junction bases left unmatched: 8. CDR3 region: CASSLSLLAGATYEQYF. CDR3 DNA sequence: TGCGCCAGCAGCTTGAGCCTACTAGCGGGGGCCACCTACGAGCAGTACTTC.

This clonotype was found many times. The chain carries TRBV3-1 and TRBJ2-1, with unresolved D. The CDR3 length is 14 residues. Germline-derived CDR1 and CDR2 are LGHDT and YNNKEL (reference sequence). V shed 1 base and J shed 9 bases, with 13 bases lying between them. CDR3 coding DNA: TGTGCCAGCAGCCAAGTGTCCAGATCGGGTGAGCAGTTCTTC. This codes for CASSQVSRSGEQFF.

This clonotype was picked up one time. The V and J genes are TRBV20-1 and TRBJ1-1; D not certain. V lost 5 bases, J lost 7 bases, and 11 bases lay in between. Germline CDR1 is DFQATT and CDR2 is SNEGSKA (reference sequence). This CDR3 comprises 11 residues. The CDR3 region is CSAFTGLEAFF. CDR3 nucleotides: TGCAGTGCTTTTACCGGTCTTGAAGCTTTCTTT.

The rearrangement joins TRBV29-1 to TRBJ2-5; no firm D call. Trimming pared 4 bases from V and 4 bases from J, leaving 31 bases between. Germline V gene sequence: CDR1 SQVTM, CDR2 ANQGSEA. This CDR3 contains 19 residues. CDR3 in amino acids: CSVVPPTTRSAPRGETQYF. The DNA for the CDR3 is TGCAGCGTTGTGCCCCCTACTACGCGGAGCGCCCCACGAGGAGAGACCCAGTACTTC.

This clonotype appeared many times. The rearrangement joins TRBV29-1 to TRBJ1-1, with 10 bases that match TRBD1. The CDR3 has 12 residues. The V and J ends lost 7 bases and 2 bases, in that order; junction bases with no gene match: 1. Germline V gene sequence: CDR1 SQVTM, CDR2 ANQGSEA. The CDR3 loop is CSGDRGNTEAFF. DNA for the CDR3: TGCAGCGGGGACAGGGGAAACACTGAAGCTTTCTTT.